This TCR beta chain was profiled in a study of T cell repertoires in cytomegalovirus infection. Across the study: Indications of both CMV infection and matching HLA type were provided by public TCR beta signatures. Study results and caveats: It was HLA-C-restricted CMV-specific TCR beta clonotypes that dominated the response ex vivo. Frequencies of public TCR beta families were cumulated, and this identified carriers of CMV plus the relevant HLA.

TCRdb independently ran MiXCR on the reads; one entry per CDR3 protein. The profile shows more than 45,000 distinct CDR3 sequences, 33% of them singletons. In the case of this clonotype: What it recognizes is unknown.

Germline CDR1 reads SGHAT; CDR2 reads FQNNGV. The length of the CDR3 is 14 residues. J was trimmed by 7 bases and V by 7 bases; bases with no gene match: 6. The chain uses TRBV11-2 and TRBJ1-6, with 8 bases fitting TRBD1. The sample was PBMCs, sequenced either directly or after in vitro stimulation (not recorded which). The source of this sequence is a human donor in good health (CMV status not recorded). Some clones in this sample may be carry-over from other donors' samples. The CDR3 here is CASNRGGNNSPLHF. Written as DNA, the CDR3 is TGTGCCAGCAACAGGGGGGGAAACAATTCACCCCTCCACTTT.